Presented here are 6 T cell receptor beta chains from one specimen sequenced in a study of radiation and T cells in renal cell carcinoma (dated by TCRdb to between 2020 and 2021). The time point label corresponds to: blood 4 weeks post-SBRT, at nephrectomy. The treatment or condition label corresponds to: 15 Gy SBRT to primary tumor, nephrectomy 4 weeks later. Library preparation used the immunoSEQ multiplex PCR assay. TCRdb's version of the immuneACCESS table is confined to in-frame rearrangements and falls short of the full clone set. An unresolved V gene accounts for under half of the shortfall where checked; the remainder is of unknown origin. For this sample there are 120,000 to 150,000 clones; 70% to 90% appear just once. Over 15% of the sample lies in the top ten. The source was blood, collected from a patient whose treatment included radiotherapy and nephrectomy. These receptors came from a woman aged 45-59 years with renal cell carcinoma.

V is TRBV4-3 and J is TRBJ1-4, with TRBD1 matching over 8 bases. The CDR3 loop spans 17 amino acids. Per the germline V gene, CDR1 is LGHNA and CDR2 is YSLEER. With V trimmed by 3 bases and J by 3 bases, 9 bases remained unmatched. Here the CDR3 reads CASSQRLGGQANEKLFF. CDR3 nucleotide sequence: TGCGCCAGCAGCCAGCGGTTGGGGGGACAGGCTAATGAAAAACTGTTTTTT.

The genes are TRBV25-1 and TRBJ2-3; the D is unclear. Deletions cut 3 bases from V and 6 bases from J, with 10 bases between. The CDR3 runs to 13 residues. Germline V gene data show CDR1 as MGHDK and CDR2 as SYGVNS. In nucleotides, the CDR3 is TGTGCCAGCAGTGAGGACCTCTGGGATACGCAGTATTTT. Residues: CASSEDLWDTQYF.

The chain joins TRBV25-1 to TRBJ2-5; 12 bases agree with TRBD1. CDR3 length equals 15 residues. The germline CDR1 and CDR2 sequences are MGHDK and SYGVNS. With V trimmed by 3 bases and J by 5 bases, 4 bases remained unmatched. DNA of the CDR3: TGTGCCAGCAGTGACTGGGACAGGGGGCGGGAGACCCAGTACTTC. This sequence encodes CASSDWDRGRETQYF.

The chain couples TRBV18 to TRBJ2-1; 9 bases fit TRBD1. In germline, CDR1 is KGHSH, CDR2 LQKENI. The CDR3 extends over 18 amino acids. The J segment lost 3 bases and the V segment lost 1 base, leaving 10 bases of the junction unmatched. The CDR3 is CASSPLRPGQGNYNEQFF. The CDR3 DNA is TGTGCCAGCTCACCACTGAGGCCGGGACAGGGAAACTACAATGAGCAGTTCTTC.

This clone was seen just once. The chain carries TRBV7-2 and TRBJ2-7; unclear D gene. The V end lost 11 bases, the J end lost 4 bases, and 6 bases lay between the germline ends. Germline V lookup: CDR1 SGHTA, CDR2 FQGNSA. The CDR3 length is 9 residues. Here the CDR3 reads CARSYEQYF. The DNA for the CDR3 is TGTGCCCGGTCATACGAGCAGTACTTC.

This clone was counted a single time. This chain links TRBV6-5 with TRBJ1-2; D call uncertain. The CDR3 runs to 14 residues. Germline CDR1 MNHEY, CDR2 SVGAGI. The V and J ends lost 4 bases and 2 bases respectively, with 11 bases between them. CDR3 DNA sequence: TGTGCCAGCAGTTTTCAGGTCCCCAACTATGGCTACACCTTC. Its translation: CASSFQVPNYGYTF.